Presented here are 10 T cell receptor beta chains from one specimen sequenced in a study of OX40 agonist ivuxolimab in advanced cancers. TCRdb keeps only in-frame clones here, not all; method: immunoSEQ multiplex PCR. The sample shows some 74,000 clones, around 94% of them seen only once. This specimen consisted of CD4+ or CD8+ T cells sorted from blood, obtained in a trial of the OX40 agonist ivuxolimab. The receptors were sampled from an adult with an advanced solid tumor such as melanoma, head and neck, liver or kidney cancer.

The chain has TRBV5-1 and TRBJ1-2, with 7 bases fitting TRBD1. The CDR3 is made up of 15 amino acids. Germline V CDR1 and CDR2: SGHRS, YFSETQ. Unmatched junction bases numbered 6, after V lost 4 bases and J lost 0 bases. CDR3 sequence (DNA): TGCGCCAGCAGCACGTCAGGGGGTGCTAACTATGGCTACACCTTC. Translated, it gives CASSTSGGANYGYTF.

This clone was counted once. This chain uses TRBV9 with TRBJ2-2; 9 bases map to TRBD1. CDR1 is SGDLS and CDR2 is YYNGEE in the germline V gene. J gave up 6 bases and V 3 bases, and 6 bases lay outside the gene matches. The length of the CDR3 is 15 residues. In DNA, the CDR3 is TGTGCCAGCAGCGACGGGACAGGGCGTCCCGGGGAGCTGTTTTTT. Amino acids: CASSDGTGRPGELFF.

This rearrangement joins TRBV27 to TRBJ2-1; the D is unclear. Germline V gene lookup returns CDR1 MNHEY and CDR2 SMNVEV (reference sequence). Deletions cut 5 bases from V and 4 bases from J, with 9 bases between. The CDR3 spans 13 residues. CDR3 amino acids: CASSRTAYNEQFF. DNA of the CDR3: TGTGCCAGCAGTAGGACGGCATACAATGAGCAGTTCTTC.

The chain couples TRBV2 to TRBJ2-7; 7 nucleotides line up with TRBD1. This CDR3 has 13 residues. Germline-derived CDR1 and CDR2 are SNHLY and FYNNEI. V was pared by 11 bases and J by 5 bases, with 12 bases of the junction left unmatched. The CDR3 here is CAGWGEGAHEQYF. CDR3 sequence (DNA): TGTGCCGGCTGGGGCGAGGGGGCCCACGAGCAGTACTTC.

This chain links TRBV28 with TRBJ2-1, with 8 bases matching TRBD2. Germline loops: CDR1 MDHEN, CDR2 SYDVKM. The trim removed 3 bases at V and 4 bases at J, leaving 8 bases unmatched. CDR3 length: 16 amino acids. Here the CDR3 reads CASSLGREDGYNEQFF. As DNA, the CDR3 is TGTGCCAGCAGTTTGGGGCGGGAGGACGGTTACAATGAGCAGTTCTTC. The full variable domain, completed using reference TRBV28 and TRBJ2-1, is DVKVTQSSRYLVKRTGEKVFLECVQDMDHENMFWYRQDPGLGLRLIYFSYDVKMKEKGDIPEGYSVSREKKERFSLILESASTNQTSMYLCASSLGREDGYNEQFFGPGTRLTVL.

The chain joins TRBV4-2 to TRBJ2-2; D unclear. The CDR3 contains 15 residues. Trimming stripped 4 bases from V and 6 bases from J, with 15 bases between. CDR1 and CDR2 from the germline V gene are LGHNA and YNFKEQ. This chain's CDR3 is CASSLHKGPAGELFF. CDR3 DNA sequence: TGTGCCAGCAGCCTACATAAGGGCCCGGCCGGGGAGCTGTTTTTT.

CDR3 residues: CASSSRTRPYNEQFF. As DNA, the CDR3 is TGTGCCAGCAGCTCCCGGACTAGACCTTACAATGAGCAGTTCTTC. V usage is TRBV7-9 and J usage is TRBJ2-1; 7 bases match TRBD2. The J segment lost 4 bases and the V segment lost 4 bases, leaving 7 bases of the junction unmatched. The germline CDR1 and CDR2 sequences are SEHNR and FQNEAQ (reference sequence). The CDR3 length is 15 residues. Together with reference TRBV7-9 and TRBJ2-1, the CDR3 gives the full variable domain: DTGVSQNPRHKITKRGQNVTFRCDPISEHNRLYWYRQTLGQGPEFLTYFQNEAQLEKSRLLSDRFSAERPKGSFSTLEIQRTEQGDSAMYLCASSSRTRPYNEQFFGPGTRLTVL.

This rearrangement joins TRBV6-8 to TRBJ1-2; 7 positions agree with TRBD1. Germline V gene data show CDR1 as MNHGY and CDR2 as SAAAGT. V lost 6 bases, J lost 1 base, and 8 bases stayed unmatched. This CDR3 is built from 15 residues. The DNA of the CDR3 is TGTGCCAGCAGGAGTGGGGGACAGTATAACTATGGCTACACCTTC. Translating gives CASRSGGQYNYGYTF.

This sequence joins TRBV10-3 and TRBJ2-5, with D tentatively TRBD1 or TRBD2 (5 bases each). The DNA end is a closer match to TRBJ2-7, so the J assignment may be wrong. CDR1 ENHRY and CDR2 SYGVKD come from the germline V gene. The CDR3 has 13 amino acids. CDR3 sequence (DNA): TGTGCCATCAACGCCCAGGGACGGCTCGAGCAGTACTTC. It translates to CAINAQGRLEQYF.

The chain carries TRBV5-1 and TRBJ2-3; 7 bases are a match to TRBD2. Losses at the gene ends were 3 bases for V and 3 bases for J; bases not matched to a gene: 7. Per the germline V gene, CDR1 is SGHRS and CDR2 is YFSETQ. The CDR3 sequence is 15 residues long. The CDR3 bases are TGCGCCAGCAGCTCCGGACTAGGGGTGACAGATACGCAGTATTTT. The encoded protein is CASSSGLGVTDTQYF.